Described below is a single TCR beta chain sequence and its context. The data stem from a study of shared clonotypes between healthy human individuals. Study background: The study drew on a couple of women and a few men aged 18 to 49 as donors.

Running of the assay took place at deep level. Unsorted PBMC replicate PCRs used approximately 280 ng DNA, roughly 30,000 T cell genomes. Produced via immunoSEQ multiplex PCR; TCRdb's table is partial and in-frame only. The sample lists about 490,000 clones, 76% occurring once. The germline CDR1 and CDR2 sequences are MNHNY and SVGAGI (reference sequence). J lost 1 base, V lost 6 bases, and 3 bases had no gene match. The CDR3 spans 16 residues. Sequenced sample: PBMCs. This clonotype was sampled from a woman aged 40 to 49 in good health. Some clones in this sample may be carry-over from other donors' samples. J is TRBJ2-1 and V is TRBV6-6; 13 positions match TRBD2. The chain's CDR3 is CASRGLAGVSYNEQFF. For the CDR3, the DNA is TGTGCCAGCAGAGGACTAGCGGGAGTGTCCTACAATGAGCAGTTCTTC.